Reported below is one T cell receptor beta chain. The sample holds a few counts of this clonotype. Its cognate antigen has yet to be identified. Base qualities are not at hand, and no much larger clone is one base apart. The germline V end is reduced by 2 bases and the J end by 0 bases; junction bases left unmatched: 4. The CDR3 sequence holds 18 residues, the cysteine and phenylalanine included. Kept here is only the CDR3 DNA, which spans 54 bases and is read in frame from base 1. The germline V gene sets CDR1 to SGHDT and CDR2 to YYEEEE. This sample stems from a study of human T cells and chemical hapten exposure (dated by TCRdb to the early 2020s). As for the study more broadly: For sensitization, 2% DPC in acetone was applied to an approximately 2 cm by approximately 2 cm area of upper inner arm skin. Patients additionally received weekly therapeutic DPC doses to the scalp throughout the approximately 25-week study period. Patch tests used Finn chambers with 0.01% DPC on the upper back, scored after 6 days by International Contact Dermatitis Research Group standards. The patient cohort, mostly female, included alopecia areata with under or over 50% scalp involvement, alopecia totalis and alopecia universalis. Libraries were combined into a pool for sequencing, and differences in TCR yield between samples came mainly from small differences in library volumes within the pool. The study tracked peripheral blood TCR repertoire changes in vivo during primary and secondary sensitization to the hapten diphenylcyclopropenone (DPC) in alopecia patients. Blood was sampled from patients pre-sensitization (week 0) and at 2, 6 and about 24 weeks after DPC sensitization. Blood for TCR sequencing was provided by twenty-nine alopecia patients at one to four time points (pre-sensitization, 2, 6 and 24 weeks).

The sample's time point label is to be understood as: pre-sensitization, week 0. The treatment or condition label, as the study defines it: therapeutic diphenylcyclopropenone sensitization with weekly scalp DPC. At each patch-test visit, blood was drawn before the patch test was applied. Patients were considered eligible if aged 18 to 70, diagnosed with alopecia and deemed suitable for DPC therapy, and patients were excluded if pregnant. Total RNA was extracted from unfractionated whole blood that had been collected in Tempus Blood RNA tubes. Broad study findings and their caveats: Patch test score correlated positively with the number of PT1 expanded TCRs, reaching significance at thresholds 8, 16 and 32 but not at 4. Because every patient had alopecia, a presumed autoimmune disease, the patients' immune response might differ from that of healthy individuals. After repeated subsampling, the strength of the expansion versus patch-test correlation and the threshold at which it became significant changed. Compared with pre-sensitization or healthy control sets, expanded TCRs formed significantly more large CDR3 similarity clusters, which is consistent with antigen-driven responses. DPC sensitization did not change the number of TCRs with a frequency above 1 in 1000, and there was no evidence of changes in global repertoire structure.

Library prep was done by RACE. TCRdb records NextSeq 500 as the sequencer. During library preparation, unique molecular identifiers were attached to individual cDNA molecules so that TCRs could be counted in a quantitative, reproducible way. For every blood RNA sample, sequencing covered both the TCR alpha and TCR beta chains. Per the authors' processing: A median of about 87,000 TCRs per sample was observed, with a range of about 20,000 to 700,000. V, J and CDR3 annotation of the TCR reads was performed with the Decombinator software suite. For the PS versus PT1 abundance plots, all samples were subsampled to the same number of TCRs (28,000). Expanded TCRs were defined as absent before sensitization and observed at least eight times at the 2-week time point. Using fastp trimming at Q25 and MiXCR clonotype assembly, TCRdb reanalyzed the public sequencing data and kept in-frame beta chains. Every distinct CDR3 protein forms one entry, paired with its most common genes and DNA. For this entry, the V and J calls and clone size follow TCRdb and not the study's own pipeline. The sample table records fewer than 300,000 distinct CDR3 sequences; 7.5% to 8% of these occur just once. The leading ten clones occupy roughly 1.2% of the sample.

The clonotype comes from a young man with alopecia areata. Some clones in this sample may be carry-over from other donors' samples. The rearranged chain carries TRBV5-6 and TRBJ2-4, with 14 central nucleotides matching TRBD2. The specimen comprised whole blood, sampled in connection with sensitization to the hapten diphenylcyclopropenone (DPC). The DNA is as follows: TGTGCCAGCAGCTTTCGGACTAGCGGGGGGATAGCCAAAAACATTCAGTACTTC. Translated, this gives CASSFRTSGGIAKNIQYF.